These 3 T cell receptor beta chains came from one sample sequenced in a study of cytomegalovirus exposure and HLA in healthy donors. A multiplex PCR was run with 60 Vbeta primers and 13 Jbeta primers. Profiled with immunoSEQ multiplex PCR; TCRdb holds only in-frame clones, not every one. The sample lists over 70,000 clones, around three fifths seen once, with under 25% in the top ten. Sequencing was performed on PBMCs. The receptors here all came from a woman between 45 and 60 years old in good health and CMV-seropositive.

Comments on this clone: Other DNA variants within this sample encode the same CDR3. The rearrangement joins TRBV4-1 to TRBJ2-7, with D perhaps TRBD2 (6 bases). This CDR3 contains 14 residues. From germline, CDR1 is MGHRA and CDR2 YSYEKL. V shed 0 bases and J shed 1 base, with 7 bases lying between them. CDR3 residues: CASSQEEGSYEQYF. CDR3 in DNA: TGCGCCAGCAGCCAAGAGGAGGGGTCCTACGAGCAGTACTTC.

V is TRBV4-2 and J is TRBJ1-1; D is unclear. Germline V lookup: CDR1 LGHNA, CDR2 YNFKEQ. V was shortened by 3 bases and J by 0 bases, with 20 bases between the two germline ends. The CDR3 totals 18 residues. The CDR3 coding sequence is TGTGCCAGCAGCCACACCTTTGGGCGGGGAATGATGAACACTGAAGCTTTCTTT. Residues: CASSHTFGRGMMNTEAFF.

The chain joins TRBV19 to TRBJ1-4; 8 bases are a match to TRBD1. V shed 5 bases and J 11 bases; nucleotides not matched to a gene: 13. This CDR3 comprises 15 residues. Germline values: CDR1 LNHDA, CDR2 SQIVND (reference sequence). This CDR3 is CASSPRTGTFGKLFF. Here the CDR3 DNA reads TGTGCCAGTAGTCCGCGGACAGGGACTTTCGGGAAACTGTTTTTT.